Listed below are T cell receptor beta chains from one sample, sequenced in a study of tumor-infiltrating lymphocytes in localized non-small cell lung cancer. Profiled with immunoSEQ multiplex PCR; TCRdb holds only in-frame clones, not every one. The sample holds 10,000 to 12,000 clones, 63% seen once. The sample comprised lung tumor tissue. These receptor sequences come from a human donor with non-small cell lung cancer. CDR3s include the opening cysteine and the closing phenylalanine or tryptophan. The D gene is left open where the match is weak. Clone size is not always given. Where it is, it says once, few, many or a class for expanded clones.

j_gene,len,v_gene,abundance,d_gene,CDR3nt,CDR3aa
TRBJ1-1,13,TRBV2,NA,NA,TGTGCCAGCAGTACAGACATGAACACTGAAGCTTTCTTT,CASSTDMNTEAFF
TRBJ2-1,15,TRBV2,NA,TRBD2,TGTGCCAGCAGCTGGACTAGCGGGAGCTACAATGAGCAGTTCTTC,CASSWTSGSYNEQFF
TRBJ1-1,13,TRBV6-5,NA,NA,TGTGCCAGCAGAAGGGTAGAGAACACTGAAGCTTTCTTT,CASRRVENTEAFF
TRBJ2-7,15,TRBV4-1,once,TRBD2,TGCGCCAGCAGCGCCCAAGCGGGGGCGTGGTACGAGCAGTACTTC,CASSAQAGAWYEQYF
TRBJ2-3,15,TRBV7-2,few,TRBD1,TGTGCCAGCAGCTTAGCGGGACAGAAGACAGATACGCAGTATTTT,CASSLAGQKTDTQYF
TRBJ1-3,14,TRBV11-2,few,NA,TGTGCCAGCAGCTTAGGAGGGCGCACTCACACCATATATTTT,CASSLGGRTHTIYF
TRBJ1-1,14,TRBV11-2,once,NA,TGTGCCAGCAGCTTAGTTTCGACCAACACTGAAGCTTTCTTT,CASSLVSTNTEAFF
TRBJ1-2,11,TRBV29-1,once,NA,TGCAGCGTTACAGGGTCTGGAGGCTACACCTTC,CSVTGSGGYTF
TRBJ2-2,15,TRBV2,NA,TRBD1,TGTGCCAGCAGTGAACAGGGGGCGAACACCGGGGAGCTGTTTTTT,CASSEQGANTGELFF
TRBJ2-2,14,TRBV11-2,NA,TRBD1,TGTGCCAGCAGCTTTACAGGGGACGCCGGGGAGCTGTTTTTT,CASSFTGDAGELFF
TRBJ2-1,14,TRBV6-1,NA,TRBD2,TGTGCCAGCAGTCCACAGCGGGAGAGGGCTGAGCAGTTCTTC,CASSPQRERAEQFF
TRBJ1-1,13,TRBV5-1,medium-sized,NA,TGCGCCAGCAGCCCTCAAATCAACACTGAAGCTTTCTTT,CASSPQINTEAFF
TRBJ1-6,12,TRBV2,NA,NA,TGTGCCAGCAGTGCCCCGGAATCACCCCTCCACTTT,CASSAPESPLHF
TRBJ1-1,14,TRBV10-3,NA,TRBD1,TGTGCCACCCTGCGGACAGGGATGAAGACTGAAGCTTTCTTT,CATLRTGMKTEAFF
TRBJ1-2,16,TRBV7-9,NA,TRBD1,TGTGCCAGCAGCTTAACGGGAAATTCAGGGGGTAGTGGCTACACCTTC,CASSLTGNSGGSGYTF
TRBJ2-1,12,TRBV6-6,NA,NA,TGTGCCAGCAGTTCAAAGATTCATGAGCAGTTCTTC,CASSSKIHEQFF
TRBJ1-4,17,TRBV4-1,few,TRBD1,TGCGCCAGCAGCACGGGACAGGGGCACCGTGTTATTGAAAAACTGTTTTTT,CASSTGQGHRVIEKLFF
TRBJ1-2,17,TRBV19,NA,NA,TGTGCCAGTAGTGGGGGCGGGAGAAGGAAGAGTTCCTATGGCTACACCTTC,CASSGGGRRKSSYGYTF
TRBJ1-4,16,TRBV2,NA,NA,TGTGCCAGCACGGCCGGGACATCAACTAAAGGTGGAAAACTGTTTTTT,CASTAGTSTKGGKLFF
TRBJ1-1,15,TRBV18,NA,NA,TGTGCCAGCTCACCGACGGGACGGACGAACACTGAAGCTTTCTTT,CASSPTGRTNTEAFF
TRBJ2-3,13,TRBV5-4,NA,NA,TGTGCCAGCAGCTTGGTGGGCACAGATACGCAGTATTTT,CASSLVGTDTQYF
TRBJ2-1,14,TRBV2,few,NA,TGTGCCAGCAGTCGGGACTTTTCCTACAATGAGCAGTTCTTC,CASSRDFSYNEQFF
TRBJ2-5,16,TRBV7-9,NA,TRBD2,TGTGCCAGCAGCTTAGTTGGGGGGGGAGCACAAGAGACCCAGTACTTC,CASSLVGGGAQETQYF
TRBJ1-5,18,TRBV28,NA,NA,TGTGCCAGCAGCCCTGGGGCGTCTACATTTGGGAGCAATCAGCCCCAGCATTTT,CASSPGASTFGSNQPQHF
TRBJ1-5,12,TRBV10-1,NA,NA,TGCGCCAGCAGTGAGTCGACTCAGCCCCAGCATTTT,CASSESTQPQHF
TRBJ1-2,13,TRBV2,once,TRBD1,TGTGCCAGCAGTGGGACAGGGGTGGGAGGCTACACCTTC,CASSGTGVGGYTF
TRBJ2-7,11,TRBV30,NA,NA,TGTGCCTGGAGGGTCCGGTACGAGCAGTACTTC,CAWRVRYEQYF
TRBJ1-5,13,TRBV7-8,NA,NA,TGTGCCAGCAGCATGGGGGTTGTACAGCCCCAGCATTTT,CASSMGVVQPQHF
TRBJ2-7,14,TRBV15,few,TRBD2,TGTGCCACCAGCGGGCGGGGGGGCGTCGACGAGCAGTACTTC,CATSGRGGVDEQYF
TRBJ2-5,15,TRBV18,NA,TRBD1,TGTGCCAGCTCACCAAGGACAGGACAGGGAGAGACCCAGTACTTC,CASSPRTGQGETQYF
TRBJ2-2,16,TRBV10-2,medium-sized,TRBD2,TGCGCCAGCAGTGAGTCGAGTAGCGGGGGGACCGGGGAGCTGTTTTTT,CASSESSSGGTGELFF
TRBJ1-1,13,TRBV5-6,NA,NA,TGTGCCAGCAGCTTACTCAACCTACCTGAAGCTTTCTTT,CASSLLNLPEAFF
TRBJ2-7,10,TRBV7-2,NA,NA,TGTGCCAGCAGCTTCTACGAGCAGTACTTC,CASSFYEQYF
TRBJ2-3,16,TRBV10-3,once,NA,TGTGCCATCAGTGAGTCGAGAGGGACTAGCACAGATACGCAGTATTTT,CAISESRGTSTDTQYF
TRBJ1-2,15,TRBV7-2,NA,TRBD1,TGTGCCAGCAGCTTAGCGGACAGGGGGGTCGGAGGCTACACCTTC,CASSLADRGVGGYTF
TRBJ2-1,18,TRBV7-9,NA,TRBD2,TGTGCCAGCAGCTTAACCGGGACTAGCGGGGGTTTCTACAATGAGCAGTTCTTC,CASSLTGTSGGFYNEQFF
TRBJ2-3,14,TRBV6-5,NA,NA,TGTGCCAGCAGTTACTGGGGAGCCACAGATACGCAGTATTTT,CASSYWGATDTQYF
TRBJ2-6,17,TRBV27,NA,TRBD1,TGTGCCAGCAGACCCCGGGACAGGGCATCTGGGGCCAACGTCCTGACTTTC,CASRPRDRASGANVLTF
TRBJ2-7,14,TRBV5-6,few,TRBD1,TGTGCCAGCACCGGGGACAGGGGGGATGTCGAGCAGTACTTC,CASTGDRGDVEQYF
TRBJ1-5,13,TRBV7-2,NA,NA,TGTGCCAGCAGCCAAGAGCTCAATCAGCCCCAGCATTTT,CASSQELNQPQHF
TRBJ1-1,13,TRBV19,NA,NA,TGTGCCAGTAGTGAACAGGGTGGCACTGAAGCTTTCTTT,CASSEQGGTEAFF
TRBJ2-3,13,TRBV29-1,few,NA,TGCAGCGTTGCTCTGATCGAAGCTGGTACGCAGTATTTT,CSVALIEAGTQYF